This T cell receptor beta chain originates from a study of spatial heterogeneity in lung cancer. Findings and limits, study-wide: One measure, the expanded intratumoral alpha and beta TCR count, tracked tumor mutation counts.

Using its own MiXCR run on the 5' RACE reads, TCRdb lists one record per CDR3 protein. Of about 100,000 distinct CDR3 sequences listed, about 4.6% are singletons. Trimming removed 5 bases at V and 1 base at J, with 8 bases between. Per germline, CDR1 MNHEY and CDR2 SMNVEV (reference sequence). CDR3 size: 13 residues. This clonotype was found many times. Antigen specificity is unknown. Stated time point: sample taken at primary tumor resection. The genes are TRBV27 and TRBJ1-1, with a tentative D call TRBD1 (6 bases). This TCR came from a male donor with early-stage non-small cell lung cancer. Specimen: lung tumor tissue, collected at surgery. The CDR3 sequence: CASSVDRNTEAFF. The CDR3 nucleotides read TGTGCCAGCAGTGTGGACAGGAACACTGAAGCTTTCTTT.